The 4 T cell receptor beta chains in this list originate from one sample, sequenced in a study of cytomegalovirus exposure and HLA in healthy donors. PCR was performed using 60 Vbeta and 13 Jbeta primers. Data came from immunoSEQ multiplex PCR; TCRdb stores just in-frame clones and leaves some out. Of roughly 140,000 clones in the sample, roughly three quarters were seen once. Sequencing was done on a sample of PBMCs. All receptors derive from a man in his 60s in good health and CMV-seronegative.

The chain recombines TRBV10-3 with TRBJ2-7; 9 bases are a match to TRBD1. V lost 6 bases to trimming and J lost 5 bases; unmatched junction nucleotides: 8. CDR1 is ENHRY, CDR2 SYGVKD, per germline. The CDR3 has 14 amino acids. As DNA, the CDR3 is TGTGCCATCAGCCCGGGACAGGGTGCTCACGAGCAGTACTTC. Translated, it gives CAISPGQGAHEQYF.

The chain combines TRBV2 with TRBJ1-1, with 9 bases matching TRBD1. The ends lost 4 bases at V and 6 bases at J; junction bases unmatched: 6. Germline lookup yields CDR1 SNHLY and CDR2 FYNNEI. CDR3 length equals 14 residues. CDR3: CASSGNRGLPEAFF. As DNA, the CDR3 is TGTGCCAGCAGTGGAAACAGGGGGCTACCTGAAGCTTTCTTT.

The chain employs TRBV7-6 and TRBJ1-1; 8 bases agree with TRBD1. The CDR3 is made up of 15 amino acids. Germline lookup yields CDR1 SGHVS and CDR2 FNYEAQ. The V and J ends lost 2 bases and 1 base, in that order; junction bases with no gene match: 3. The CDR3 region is CASSLQGAWNTEAFF. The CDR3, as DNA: TGTGCCAGCAGCTTACAGGGGGCCTGGAACACTGAAGCTTTCTTT. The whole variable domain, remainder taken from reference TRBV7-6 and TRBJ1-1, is GAGVSQSPRYKVTKRGQDVALRCDPISGHVSLYWYRQALGQGPEFLTYFNYEAQQDKSGLPNDRFSAERPEGSISTLTIQRTEQRDSAMYRCASSLQGAWNTEAFFGQGTRLTVV.

This chain's CDR3 is CASSFPRAGYTEAFF. DNA of the CDR3: TGTGCCAGCAGCTTCCCTAGGGCAGGGTACACTGAAGCTTTCTTT. The rearrangement links TRBV5-4 to TRBJ1-1; a weak D match, TRBD1 (5 bases). Looked up from germline, CDR1 is SGHNT and CDR2 is YYREEE (reference sequence). The V and J ends lost 2 bases and 3 bases respectively, with 14 bases between them. This CDR3 is 15 amino acids long.